The 9 T cell receptor beta chains below were found in one sample sequenced in a study of blood T cell repertoires in COVID-19. Assay used: immunoSEQ multiplex PCR; TCRdb lists only in-frame clones, some missing. Of fewer than 250,000 clones listed, 65% to 90% were seen once; the top ten hold 3.5% to 4%. Sequenced sample: PBMCs or T cells enriched from blood (not recorded which). These receptors all come from a woman aged 40 to 50 with acute COVID-19.

A few counts support this clone. This sample includes further DNA sequences coding for the same CDR3. In DNA form, the CDR3 reads TGTGCCAGTAGTATGGGGACTAGCGGGACCTACGAGCAGTACTTC. Amino acids: CASSMGTSGTYEQYF. The chain employs TRBV19 and TRBJ2-7, with TRBD2 matching 13 bases. V gave up 3 bases and J gave up 2 bases; unmatched junction bases: 1. There are 15 residues in the CDR3. Germline V gene data show CDR1 as LNHDA and CDR2 as SQIVND (reference sequence).

This chain joins TRBV7-8 and TRBJ2-3; D is unclear. Germline CDR1 SGHVS, CDR2 FQNEAQ. Trimming removed 2 bases at V and 6 bases at J, with 12 bases between. The CDR3 loop spans 14 amino acids. Here the CDR3 DNA reads TGTGCCAGCAGCTTAATGTACCTAGTGGATACGCAGTATTTT. This translates into CASSLMYLVDTQYF.

The chain carries TRBV12-5 and TRBJ2-3; the D is unclear. Germline V gene sequence: CDR1 LGHNT, CDR2 FRNRAP. This CDR3 region has 13 residues. V shed 3 bases and J shed 2 bases, with 6 bases lying between them. The CDR3 nucleotides are TGTGCTAGTGGTTTAATATACACAGATACGCAGTATTTT. Its protein product is CASGLIYTDTQYF.

The CDR3 nucleotides read TGTGCCAGCAGTCCGTACCGGGACTACAATGAGCAGTTCTTC. Encoded protein: CASSPYRDYNEQFF. The chain has TRBV28 and TRBJ2-1; D is perhaps TRBD2 (5 bases). The CDR3 contains 14 residues. The V gene's germline CDR1 is MDHEN and CDR2 SYDVKM. The V and J ends lost 5 bases and 3 bases respectively, with 11 bases between them.

This clone was found a few times. The genes are TRBV3-1 (or the pseudogene TRBV3-2) and TRBJ2-2; 11 nucleotides line up with TRBD2. This CDR3 has 16 residues. Looked up from germline, CDR1 is LGHDT and CDR2 is YNNKEL (reference sequence). V dropped 4 bases and J dropped 6; count of bases not matched to a gene: 7. CDR3 sequence: CASSRTLAGGPGELFF. In nucleotides, the CDR3 is TGTGCCAGCAGCCGCACCCTAGCGGGAGGTCCCGGGGAGCTGTTTTTT.

The gene calls are TRBV30 and TRBJ2-7; 8 positions agree with TRBD1. The V gene end was trimmed by 2 bases and the J gene end by 3 bases; junction bases not matched to a gene: 6. The CDR3 sequence is 14 residues long. Germline V gives CDR1 GTSNPN, CDR2 SVGIG (reference sequence). CDR3 sequence: CAWSTTGDYYEQYF. Written as DNA, the CDR3 is TGTGCCTGGAGTACGACAGGGGATTACTACGAGCAGTACTTC.

This clone was detected only once. The CDR3 sequence: CASSRPTGRTDTQYF. CDR3 nucleotide sequence: TGTGCCAGCAGCCGACCTACAGGGCGCACAGATACGCAGTATTTT. The chain joins TRBV21-1 to TRBJ2-3; the table's D call TRBD1 went unverified against the DNA. TRBV21-1 represents a pseudogene. The CDR3 contains 15 residues.

The V gene is TRBV11-2, the J gene TRBJ2-2, with 9 bases lining up with TRBD1. Germline CDR1 reads SGHAT; CDR2 reads FQNNGV. With 3 bases clipped from V and 5 bases from J, the junction kept 4 bases outside the gene matches. The length of the CDR3 is 15 residues. In DNA form, the CDR3 reads TGTGCCAGCAGCTTGACAGGGGGGAGTACCGGGGAGCTGTTTTTT. This encodes CASSLTGGSTGELFF.

The rearrangement joins TRBV5-1 to TRBJ2-1; 7 bases match TRBD1. J was trimmed by 4 bases and V by 7 bases; bases with no gene match: 8. Per germline, CDR1 SGHRS and CDR2 YFSETQ. The CDR3 is 14 residues long. This CDR3 reads CASLRDSSYNEQFF. CDR3 nucleotides: TGCGCCAGCCTCCGGGACAGCTCGTACAATGAGCAGTTCTTC.